Sequencing of this T cell receptor beta chain was carried out in a study of blood T cell repertoires in COVID-19. Study details: Acute-phase and convalescent COVID-19 samples originated in the United States, Italy and Spain. PBMCs, B-cell-depleted T cells, or T cells were the source of the cDNA or gDNA that made up the material.

This clone came up once. In the original workflow: From reference gene primer amplification, estimates of nucleated cell counts were derived. Using immunoSEQ multiplex PCR, the repertoire was profiled, and TCRdb retains in-frame clones only, with some absent. That table gives V, J and clone size, and the DNA gave D and trimming. The repertoire has approximately 72,000 clones, 88% of them found once; the top ten carry approximately 29%. The TCR originated in a man aged 50 to 59 with acute or convalescent COVID-19. Material for sequencing was peripheral blood.

The CDR3 loop is CASSLGTGGTYEQYF. The CDR3, as DNA: TGTGCCAGCAGCCTAGGGACAGGGGGTACCTACGAGCAGTACTTC. J is TRBJ2-7 and V is TRBV3-1 (or the pseudogene TRBV3-2); 11 bases map to TRBD1. Unmatched junction bases numbered 4, after V lost 4 bases and J lost 2 bases. Germline V gene data show CDR1 as LGHDT and CDR2 as YNNKEL (reference sequence). The CDR3 runs to 15 residues.